This T cell receptor beta chain was recorded in a study of blood T cells in healthy people across ages. PCR was performed a second time for about 6 to 12 cycles using a sample-barcoded 5' primer and a J-beta primer mix. Each cDNA was tagged by a template-switch adaptor containing 12 random nucleotides. TCRdb re-derived calls from the 5' RACE reads in MiXCR, one entry per CDR3 protein. The sample holds about 1.7 million distinct CDR3 sequences, 25% to 30% seen once. The study's findings and limits: CMV status of donors was unknown, possibly confounding expanded clonotype changes.

Comment on this clonotype: Antigen unknown.

This CDR3 contains 13 residues. The germline V gene has CDR1 SQVTM and CDR2 ANQGSEA. Trimming left V 7 bases short and J 4 bases short, with 16 bases between. The chain uses TRBV29-1 and TRBJ1-1; a weak D match, TRBD1 (6 bases). The material sequenced was blood. This clonotype originated in a woman aged 25 to 39 in good health. The CDR3 DNA is TGCAGCGCCCAGGGGCGCTTTGTCACTGAAGCTTTCTTT. Encoded protein: CSAQGRFVTEAFF.